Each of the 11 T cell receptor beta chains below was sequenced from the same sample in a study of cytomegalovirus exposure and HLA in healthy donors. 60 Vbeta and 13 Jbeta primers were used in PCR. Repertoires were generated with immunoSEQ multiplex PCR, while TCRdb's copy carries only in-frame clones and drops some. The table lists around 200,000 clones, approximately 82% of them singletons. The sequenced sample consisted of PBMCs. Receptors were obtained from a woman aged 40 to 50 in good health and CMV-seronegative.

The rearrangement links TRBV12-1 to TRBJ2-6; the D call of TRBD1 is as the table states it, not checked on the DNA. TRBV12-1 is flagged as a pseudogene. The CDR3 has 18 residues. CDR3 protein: CASSFLQGSGSGANVLTF. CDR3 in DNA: TGTGCCAGCAGCTTTCTACAGGGTAGTGGATCTGGGGCCAACGTCCTGACTTTC.

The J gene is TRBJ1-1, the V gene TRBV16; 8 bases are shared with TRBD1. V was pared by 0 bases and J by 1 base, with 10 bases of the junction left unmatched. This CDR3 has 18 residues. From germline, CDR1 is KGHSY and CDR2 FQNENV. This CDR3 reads CASSQSGRITGGNTEAFF. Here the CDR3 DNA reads TGTGCCAGCAGCCAATCGGGAAGGATAACAGGGGGGAACACTGAAGCTTTCTTT.

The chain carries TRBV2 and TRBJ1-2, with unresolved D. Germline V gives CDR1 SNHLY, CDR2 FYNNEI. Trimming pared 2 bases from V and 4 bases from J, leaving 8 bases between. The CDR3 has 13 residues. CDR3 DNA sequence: TGTGCCAGCAGTGAACTGAGGTCCTATGGCTACACCTTC. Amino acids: CASSELRSYGYTF.

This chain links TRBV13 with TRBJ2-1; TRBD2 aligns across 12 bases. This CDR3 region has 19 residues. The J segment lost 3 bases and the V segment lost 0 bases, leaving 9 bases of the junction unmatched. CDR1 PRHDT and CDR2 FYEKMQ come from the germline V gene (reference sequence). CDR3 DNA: TGTGCCAGCAGCTTAGGACTAGCGGGGGGCGATCGCCTCTACAATGAGCAGTTCTTC. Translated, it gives CASSLGLAGGDRLYNEQFF. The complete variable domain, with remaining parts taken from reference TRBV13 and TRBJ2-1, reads AAGVIQSPRHLIKEKRETATLKCYPIPRHDTVYWYQQGPGQDPQFLISFYEKMQSDKGSIPDRFSAQQFSDYHSELNMSSLELGDSALYFCASSLGLAGGDRLYNEQFFGPGTRLTVL.

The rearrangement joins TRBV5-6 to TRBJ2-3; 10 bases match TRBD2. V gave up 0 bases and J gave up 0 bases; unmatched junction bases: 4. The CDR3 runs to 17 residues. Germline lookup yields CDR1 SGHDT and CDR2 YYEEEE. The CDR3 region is CASSLGLLAGSTDTQYF. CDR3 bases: TGTGCCAGCAGCTTGGGCCTACTAGCGGGGAGCACAGATACGCAGTATTTT.

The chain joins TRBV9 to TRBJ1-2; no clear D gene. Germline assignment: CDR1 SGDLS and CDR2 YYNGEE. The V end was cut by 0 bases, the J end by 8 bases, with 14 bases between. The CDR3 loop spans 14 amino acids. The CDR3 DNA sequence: TGTGCCAGCAGCGTAGATAACGGAGGAAGGGGCTACACCTTC. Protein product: CASSVDNGGRGYTF.

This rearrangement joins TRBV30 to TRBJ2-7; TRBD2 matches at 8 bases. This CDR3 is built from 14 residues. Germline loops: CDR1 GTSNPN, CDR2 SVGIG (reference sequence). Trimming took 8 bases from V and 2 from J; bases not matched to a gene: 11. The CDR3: CAREGKIFPYEQYF. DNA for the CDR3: TGTGCCCGGGAGGGGAAGATCTTCCCCTACGAGCAGTACTTC.

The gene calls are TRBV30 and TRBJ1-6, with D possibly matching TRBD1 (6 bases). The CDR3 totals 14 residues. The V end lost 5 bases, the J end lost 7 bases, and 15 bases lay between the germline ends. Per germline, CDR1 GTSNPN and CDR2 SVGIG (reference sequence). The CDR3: CAWQGSPPNSPLHF. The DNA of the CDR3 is TGTGCCTGGCAGGGGAGCCCACCGAATTCACCCCTCCACTTT.

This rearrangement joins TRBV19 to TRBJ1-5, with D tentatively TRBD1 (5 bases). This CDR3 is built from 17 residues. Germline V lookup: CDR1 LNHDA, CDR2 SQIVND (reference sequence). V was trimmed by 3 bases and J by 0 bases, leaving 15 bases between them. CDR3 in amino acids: CASSILPTEYSNQPQHF. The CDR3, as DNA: TGTGCCAGTAGTATCTTGCCGACAGAATATAGCAATCAGCCCCAGCATTTT.

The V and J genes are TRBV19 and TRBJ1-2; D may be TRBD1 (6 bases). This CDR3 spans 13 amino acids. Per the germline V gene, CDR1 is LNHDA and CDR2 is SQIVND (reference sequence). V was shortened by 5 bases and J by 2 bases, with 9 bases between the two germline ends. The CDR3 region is CASSVTGNYGYTF. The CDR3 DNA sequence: TGTGCCAGTAGTGTAACAGGGAACTATGGCTACACCTTC. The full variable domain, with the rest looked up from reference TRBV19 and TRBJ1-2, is DGGITQSPKYLFRKEGQNVTLSCEQNLNHDAMYWYRQDPGQGLRLIYYSQIVNDFQKGDIAEGYSVSREKKESFPLTVTSAQKNPTAFYLCASSVTGNYGYTFGSGTRLTVV.

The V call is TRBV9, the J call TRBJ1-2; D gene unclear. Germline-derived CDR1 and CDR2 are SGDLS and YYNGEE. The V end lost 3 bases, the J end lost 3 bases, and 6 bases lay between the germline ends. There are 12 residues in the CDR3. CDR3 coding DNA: TGTGCCAGCAGCGGTCTCGACTATGGCTACACCTTC. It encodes CASSGLDYGYTF. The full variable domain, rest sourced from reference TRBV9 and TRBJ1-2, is DSGVTQTPKHLITATGQRVTLRCSPRSGDLSVYWYQQSLDQGLQFLIQYYNGEERAKGNILERFSAQQFPDLHSELNLSSLELGDSALYFCASSGLDYGYTFGSGTRLTVV.